Sequencing of this T cell receptor beta chain was carried out in a study of cytomegalovirus exposure and HLA in healthy donors. Germline V gives CDR1 SQVTM, CDR2 ANQGSEA. The CDR3 runs to 16 residues. V was cut by 5 bases and J by 0 bases, with 18 bases left in between. 13 Jbeta primers and 60 Vbeta primers were used for the PCR. Profiled with immunoSEQ multiplex PCR; TCRdb holds only in-frame clones, not every one. Among tens of thousands of clones, about 73% were seen once, and the ten largest hold less than 15%. Sequencing input: PBMCs. This receptor was taken from a woman aged 45-60 years in good health and CMV-seropositive. This sequence joins TRBV29-1 and TRBJ2-3, with D tentatively TRBD2 (6 bases). The CDR3 sequence is CSVYGGALRSTDTQYF. The CDR3 coding sequence is TGCAGCGTTTACGGCGGGGCACTTCGTAGCACAGATACGCAGTATTTT.